This T cell receptor (beta chain) emerged from a study of T cells expressing NK-cell markers. TCRdb re-called the 5' RACE reads; one entry per CDR3 protein, DNA not given. The sample has roughly 350,000 distinct CDR3 sequences. The CDR3 contains 11 residues. Germline V gene sequence: CDR1 GTSNPN, CDR2 SVGIG (reference sequence). Sequenced material: blood T cells: a sorted CD56 or NKG2C T cell subset, CD4+ or CD8+ T cells, or bulk PBMC T cells (not recorded which). The sequence was collected from a man aged 18-70 years in good health. The chain recombines TRBV30 with TRBJ2-3. CDR3 amino acids: CAWTYTDTQYF. Combining the CDR3 with reference TRBV30 and TRBJ2-3 gives the whole variable domain SQTIHQWPATLVQPVGSPLSLECTVEGTSNPNLYWYRQAAGRGLQLLFYSVGIGQISSEVPQNLSASRPQDRQFILSSKKLLLSDSGFYLCAWTYTDTQYFGPGTRLTVL.